In its sample, the clone carrying this TCR beta chain was seen once. The antigen is not known. The record originates from a study of cytomegalovirus exposure and HLA in healthy donors. Looking at the study overall: A preliminary data release comprised tens of millions of unique TCRs obtained from HLA-typed donors. Findings of the study overall: Generally TCR sequences proved uncommon, though certain public TCRs appeared in numerous donors.

Between the trimmed V and J ends, which lost 7 bases and 2 bases, there was a span of 17 bases. The CDR3 consists of 15 residues. Germline V CDR1 and CDR2: WSHSY, SAAADI. Primers: 60 Vbeta forward and 13 Jbeta reverse. Per the original methods: Tens of millions of unique TCR beta chains, 9.5 million to 14 million shared, were counted in a later analysis. The assay was immunoSEQ multiplex PCR, and TCRdb's table has in-frame clones only and misses some. The V and J calls and the clone size are those of that table, but D and trimming were determined from the DNA. This sample has around 120,000 clones; over 70% occur once, and the top ten carry over 1.5%.

The gene calls are TRBV10-2 and TRBJ1-2; maybe TRBD1 (6 bases). This sequence originates from a woman younger than 35 in good health and CMV-seronegative. The sample consisted of PBMCs. CDR3 coding DNA: TGCGCCAGCACGATGGACAGCAACATCAACTATGGCTACACCTTC. Its translation is CASTMDSNINYGYTF.